The clone carrying this TCR beta chain has a handful of counts. This sample stems from a study of blood T cells in healthy people across ages. Sample-barcoded 5' priming and a J-beta primer mix drove a second PCR of about 6 to 12 cycles. TCRdb reanalysed the 5' RACE reads using MiXCR and keeps one entry per CDR3 protein. The sample holds fewer than 1,200,000 distinct CDR3 sequences, almost 25% seen once. V was shortened by 0 bases and J by 5 bases, with 15 bases between the two germline ends. CDR3 length equals 15 residues. The germline V gene has CDR1 SGDLS and CDR2 YYNGEE. Healthy Russian Caucasian donors spanned ages about 6 to 100 years. These data were also reused for a study on T cells of mothers and their children. That work adds: During the second PCR, the M1S primer introduced sample barcodes along with 2-4 random nucleotides. Every mother supplied over 8 million TCR beta CDR3 reads and every child around 3 million.

This clonotype was obtained from a girl aged 2-10 years in good health. The sequenced sample was blood. This chain uses TRBV9 with TRBJ2-7; a possible D gene is TRBD2 (5 bases). The DNA for the CDR3 is TGTGCCAGCAGCGTAGAGGCGCTAGCCCCCAACGAGCAGTACTTC. Protein: CASSVEALAPNEQYF. Full variable domain (rest looked up from reference TRBV9 and TRBJ2-7): DSGVTQTPKHLITATGQRVTLRCSPRSGDLSVYWYQQSLDQGLQFLIQYYNGEERAKGNILERFSAQQFPDLHSELNLSSLELGDSALYFCASSVEALAPNEQYFGPGTRLTVT.